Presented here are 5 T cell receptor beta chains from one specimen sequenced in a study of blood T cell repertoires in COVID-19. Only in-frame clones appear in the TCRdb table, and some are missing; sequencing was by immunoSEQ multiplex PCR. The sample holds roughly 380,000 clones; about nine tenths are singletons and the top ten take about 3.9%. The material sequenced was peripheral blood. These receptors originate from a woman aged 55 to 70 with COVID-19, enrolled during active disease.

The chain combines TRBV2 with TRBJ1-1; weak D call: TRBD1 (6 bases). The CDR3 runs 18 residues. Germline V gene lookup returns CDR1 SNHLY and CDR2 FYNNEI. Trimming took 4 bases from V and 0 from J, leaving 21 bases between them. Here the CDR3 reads CASSGTKLGGDMNTEAFF. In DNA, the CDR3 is TGTGCCAGCAGTGGAACGAAGCTCGGGGGGGACATGAACACTGAAGCTTTCTTT.

This CDR3 is CASSTRSPGANVLTF. CDR3 nucleotide sequence: TGTGCCAGCAGCACCCGGTCCCCTGGGGCCAACGTCCTGACTTTC. J is TRBJ2-6 and V is TRBV3-1 (or the pseudogene TRBV3-2); the D is unclear. Germline V gene lookup returns CDR1 LGHDT and CDR2 YNNKEL (reference sequence). CDR3 size: 15 residues. V was clipped by 5 bases and J by 2 bases, with 10 bases between them.

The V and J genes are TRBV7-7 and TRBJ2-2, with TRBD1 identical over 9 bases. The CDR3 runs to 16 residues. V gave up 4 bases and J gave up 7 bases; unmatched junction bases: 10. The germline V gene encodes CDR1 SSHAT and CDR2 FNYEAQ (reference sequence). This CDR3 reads CASSSPGQGGYGELFF. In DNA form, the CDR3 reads TGTGCCAGCAGCTCCCCGGGACAGGGAGGTTACGGGGAGCTGTTTTTT.

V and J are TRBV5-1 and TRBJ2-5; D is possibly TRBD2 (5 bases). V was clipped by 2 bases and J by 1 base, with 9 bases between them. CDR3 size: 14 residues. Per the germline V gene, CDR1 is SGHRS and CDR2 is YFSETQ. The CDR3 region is CASSFGEPQETQYF. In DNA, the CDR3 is TGCGCCAGCAGCTTCGGGGAGCCCCAAGAGACCCAGTACTTC.

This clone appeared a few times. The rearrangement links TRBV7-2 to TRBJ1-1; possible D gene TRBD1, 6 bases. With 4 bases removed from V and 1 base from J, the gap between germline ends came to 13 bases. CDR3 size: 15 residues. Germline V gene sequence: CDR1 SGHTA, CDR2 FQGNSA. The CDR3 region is CASSWGRRGNTEAFF. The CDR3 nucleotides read TGTGCCAGCAGCTGGGGGCGACGGGGGAACACTGAAGCTTTCTTT.